This TCR beta chain was recorded in a study of cytomegalovirus exposure and HLA in healthy donors. This clone was seen once. The antigen is not known. Whole-study findings and limits: The investigators catalogued 160 or so TCR beta chains as cytomegalovirus-associated. Further analysis, carried out later, found HLA-associated TCR beta chains more clonally expanded than equally common other chains. The productive fraction for most TCR beta V segments was about 90% or about 30% in an earlier analysis.

With 60 Vbeta and 13 Jbeta primers, the PCR was carried out. TCRdb's table, derived via immunoSEQ multiplex PCR, lists solely in-frame clones and lacks some. Of about 160,000 clones in the sample, approximately 80% were seen once. Germline lookup yields CDR1 SGHVS and CDR2 FQNEAQ. This CDR3 is 16 amino acids long. The V segment lost 5 bases and the J segment 3 bases; nucleotides outside the gene matches: 10. This chain uses TRBV7-8 with TRBJ1-1, with 9 bases aligning to TRBD1. The sequence came from a woman aged 40-49 years in good health and CMV-seropositive. The sequenced material came from PBMCs. CDR3 amino acids: CASSRDRVGPYTEAFF. The DNA of the CDR3 is TGTGCCAGCAGCCGGGACAGGGTCGGCCCGTACACTGAAGCTTTCTTT. Combining the CDR3 with reference TRBV7-8 and TRBJ1-1 gives the whole variable domain GAGVSQSPRYKVAKRGQDVALRCDPISGHVSLFWYQQALGQGPEFLTYFQNEAQLDKSGLPSDRFFAERPEGSVSTLKIQRTQQEDSAVYLCASSRDRVGPYTEAFFGQGTRLTVV.